This TCR beta chain comes out of a study of cytomegalovirus exposure and HLA in healthy donors. With regard to this clone: Its antigen is as yet unknown.

This CDR3 has 10 amino acids. Trimming removed 6 bases at V and 8 bases at J, with 8 bases between. Germline CDR1 is SQVTM and CDR2 is ANQGSEA. General study findings and limits: The study flagged approximately 180 TCR beta chains as cytomegalovirus-associated. For TCR beta chains, V- and J-gene trimming was later linked to a missense DCLRE1C variant.

13 Jbeta primers and 60 Vbeta primers were used for the PCR. The table came from immunoSEQ multiplex PCR; TCRdb's copy has only in-frame clones and leaves some out. The sample consists of 90,000 to 100,000 clones, more than 70% of them appearing once. Sequenced input: PBMCs. The J gene is TRBJ2-1, the V gene TRBV29-1, with D uncertain. This clonotype originated in a young man in good health and CMV-seronegative. The CDR3 bases are TGCAGCGTCGGTCGTCATGAGCAGTTCTTC. It is translated as CSVGRHEQFF.